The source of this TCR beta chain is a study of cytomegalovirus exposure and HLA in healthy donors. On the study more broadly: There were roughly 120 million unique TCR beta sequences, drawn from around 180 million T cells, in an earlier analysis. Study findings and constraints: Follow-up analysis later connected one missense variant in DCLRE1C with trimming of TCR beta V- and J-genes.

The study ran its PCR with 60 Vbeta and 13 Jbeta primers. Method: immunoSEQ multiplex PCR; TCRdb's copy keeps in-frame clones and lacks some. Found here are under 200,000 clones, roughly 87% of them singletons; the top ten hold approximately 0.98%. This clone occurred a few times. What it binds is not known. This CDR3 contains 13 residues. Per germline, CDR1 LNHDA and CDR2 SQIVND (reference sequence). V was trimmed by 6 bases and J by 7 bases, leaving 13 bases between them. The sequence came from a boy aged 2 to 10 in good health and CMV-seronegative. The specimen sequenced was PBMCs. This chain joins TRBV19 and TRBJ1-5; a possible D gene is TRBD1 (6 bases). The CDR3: CASRTQGRQPQHF. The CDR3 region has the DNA TGTGCCAGTAGGACACAGGGTCGACAGCCCCAGCATTTT.